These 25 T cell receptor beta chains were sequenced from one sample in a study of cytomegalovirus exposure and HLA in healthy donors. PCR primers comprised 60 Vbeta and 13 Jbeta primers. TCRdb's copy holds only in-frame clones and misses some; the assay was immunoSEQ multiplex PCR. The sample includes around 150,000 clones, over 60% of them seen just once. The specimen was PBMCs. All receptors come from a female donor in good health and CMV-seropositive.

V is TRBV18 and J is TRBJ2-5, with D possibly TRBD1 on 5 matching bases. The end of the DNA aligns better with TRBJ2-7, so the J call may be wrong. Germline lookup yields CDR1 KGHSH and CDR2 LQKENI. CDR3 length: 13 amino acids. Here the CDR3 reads CASSGADPYEQYF. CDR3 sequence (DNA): TGTGCCAGCTCAGGGGCGGACCCCTACGAGCAGTACTTC.

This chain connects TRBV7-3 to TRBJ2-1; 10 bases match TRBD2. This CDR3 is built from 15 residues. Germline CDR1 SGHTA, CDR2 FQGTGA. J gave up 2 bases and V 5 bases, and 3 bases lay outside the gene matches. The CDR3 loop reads CASSPSGSTYNEQFF. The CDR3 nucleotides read TGTGCCAGCAGCCCTAGCGGGAGTACCTACAATGAGCAGTTCTTC. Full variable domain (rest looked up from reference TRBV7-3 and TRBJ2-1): GAGVSQTPSNKVTEKGKYVELRCDPISGHTALYWYRQSLGQGPEFLIYFQGTGAADDSGLPNDRFFAVRPEGSVSTLKIQRTERGDSAVYLCASSPSGSTYNEQFFGPGTRLTVL.

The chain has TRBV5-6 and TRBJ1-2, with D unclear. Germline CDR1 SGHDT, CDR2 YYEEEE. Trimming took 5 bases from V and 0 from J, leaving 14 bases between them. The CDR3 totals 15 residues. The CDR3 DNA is TGTGCCAGCAGGCTAGCACCTTCTCCTAACTATGGCTACACCTTC. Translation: CASRLAPSPNYGYTF.

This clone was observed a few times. The CDR3 sequence is CATRGRVSGELFF. The CDR3 nucleotides read TGTGCCACGAGGGGGAGGGTGAGCGGGGAGCTGTTTTTT. The chain employs TRBV4-2 and TRBJ2-2, with a weak D call TRBD2 (7 bases). The CDR3 covers 13 residues. Trimming shortened V by 10 bases and J by 7 bases, and 16 bases separated the two germline ends. The germline V gene has CDR1 LGHNA and CDR2 YNFKEQ.

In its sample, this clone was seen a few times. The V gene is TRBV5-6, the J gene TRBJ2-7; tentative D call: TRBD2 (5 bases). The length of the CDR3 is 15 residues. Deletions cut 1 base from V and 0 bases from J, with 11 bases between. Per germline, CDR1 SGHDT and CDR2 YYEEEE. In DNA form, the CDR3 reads TGTGCCAGCAGCTTGTTTTCGGGGTCCTCCTACGAGCAGTACTTC. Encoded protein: CASSLFSGSSYEQYF.

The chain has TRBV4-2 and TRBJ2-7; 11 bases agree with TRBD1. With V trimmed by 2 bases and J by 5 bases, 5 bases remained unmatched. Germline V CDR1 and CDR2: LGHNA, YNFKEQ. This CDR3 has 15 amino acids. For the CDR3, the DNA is TGTGCCAGCAGCCAACCGGGACAGGGGGTCAACGAGCAGTACTTC. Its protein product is CASSQPGQGVNEQYF.

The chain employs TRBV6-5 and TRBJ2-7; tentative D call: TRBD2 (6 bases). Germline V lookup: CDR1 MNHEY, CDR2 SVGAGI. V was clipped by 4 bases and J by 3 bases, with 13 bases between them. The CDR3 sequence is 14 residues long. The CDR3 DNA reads TGTGCCAGCAGTTTTGGGACTGGGGGCTACGAGCAGTACTTC. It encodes CASSFGTGGYEQYF.

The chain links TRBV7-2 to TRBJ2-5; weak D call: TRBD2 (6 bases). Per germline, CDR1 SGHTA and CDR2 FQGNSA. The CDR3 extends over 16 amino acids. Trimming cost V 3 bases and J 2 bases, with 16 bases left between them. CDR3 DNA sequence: TGTGCCAGCAGCTTTGGTCTCGGGAGAGGTCAAGAGACCCAGTACTTC. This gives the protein CASSFGLGRGQETQYF.

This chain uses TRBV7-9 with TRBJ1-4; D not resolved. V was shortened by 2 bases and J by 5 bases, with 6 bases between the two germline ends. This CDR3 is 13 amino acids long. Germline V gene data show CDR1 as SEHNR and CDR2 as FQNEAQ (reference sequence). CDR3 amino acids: CASSLSRNEKLFF. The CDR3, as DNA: TGTGCCAGCAGCTTATCCCGGAATGAAAAACTGTTTTTT. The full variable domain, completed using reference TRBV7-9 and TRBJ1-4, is DTGVSQNPRHKITKRGQNVTFRCDPISEHNRLYWYRQTLGQGPEFLTYFQNEAQLEKSRLLSDRFSAERPKGSFSTLEIQRTEQGDSAMYLCASSLSRNEKLFFGSGTQLSVL.

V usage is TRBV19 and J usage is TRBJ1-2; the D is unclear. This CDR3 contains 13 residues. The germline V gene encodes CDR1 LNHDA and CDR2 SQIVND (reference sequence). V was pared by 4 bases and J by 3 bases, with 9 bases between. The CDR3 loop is CASSNHLYYGYTF. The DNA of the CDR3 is TGTGCCAGTAGTAACCACCTATACTATGGCTACACCTTC.

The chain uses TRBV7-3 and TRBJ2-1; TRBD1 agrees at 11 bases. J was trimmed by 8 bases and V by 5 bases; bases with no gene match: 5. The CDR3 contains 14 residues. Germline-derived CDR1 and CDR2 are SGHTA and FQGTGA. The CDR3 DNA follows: TGTGCCAGCAGCCTAGGACAGGGGGCTGATGAGCAGTTCTTC. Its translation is CASSLGQGADEQFF.

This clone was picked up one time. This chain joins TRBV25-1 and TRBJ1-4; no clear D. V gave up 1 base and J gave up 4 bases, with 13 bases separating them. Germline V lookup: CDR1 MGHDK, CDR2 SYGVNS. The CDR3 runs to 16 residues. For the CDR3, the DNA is TGTGCCAGCAGTGAATCCAGTGACAACCTTAATGAAAAACTGTTTTTT. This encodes CASSESSDNLNEKLFF.

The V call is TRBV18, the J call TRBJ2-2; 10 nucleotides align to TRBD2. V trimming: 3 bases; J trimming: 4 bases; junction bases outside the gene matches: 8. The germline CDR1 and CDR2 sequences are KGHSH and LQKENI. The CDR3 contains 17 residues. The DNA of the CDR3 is TGTGCCAGCTCACCGCATTTAGCGGGAGGACGCACCGGGGAGCTGTTTTTT. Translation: CASSPHLAGGRTGELFF. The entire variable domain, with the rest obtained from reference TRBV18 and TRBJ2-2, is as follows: NAGVMQNPRHLVRRRGQEARLRCSPMKGHSHVYWYRQLPEEGLKFMVYLQKENIIDESGMPKERFSAEFPKEGPSILRIQQVVRGDSAAYFCASSPHLAGGRTGELFFGEGSRLTVL.

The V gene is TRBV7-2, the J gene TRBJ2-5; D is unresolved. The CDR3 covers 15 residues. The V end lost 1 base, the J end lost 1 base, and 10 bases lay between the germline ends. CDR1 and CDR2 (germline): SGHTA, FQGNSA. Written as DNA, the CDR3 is TGTGCCAGCAGCTTAGACTGGTCTCCCCAAGAGACCCAGTACTTC. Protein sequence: CASSLDWSPQETQYF.

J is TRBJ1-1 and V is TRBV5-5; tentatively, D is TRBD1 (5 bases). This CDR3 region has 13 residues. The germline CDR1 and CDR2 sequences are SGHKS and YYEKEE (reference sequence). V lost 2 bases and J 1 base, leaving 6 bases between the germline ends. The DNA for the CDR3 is TGTGCCAGCAGCTTCCAGGGGAACACTGAAGCTTTCTTT. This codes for CASSFQGNTEAFF.

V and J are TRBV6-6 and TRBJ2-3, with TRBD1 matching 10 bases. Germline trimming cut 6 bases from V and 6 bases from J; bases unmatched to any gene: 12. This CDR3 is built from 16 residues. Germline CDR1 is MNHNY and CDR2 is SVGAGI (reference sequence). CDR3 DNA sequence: TGTGCCAGCAGCTCCGGGACAGGGGATGTCCGTGATACGCAGTATTTT. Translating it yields CASSSGTGDVRDTQYF.

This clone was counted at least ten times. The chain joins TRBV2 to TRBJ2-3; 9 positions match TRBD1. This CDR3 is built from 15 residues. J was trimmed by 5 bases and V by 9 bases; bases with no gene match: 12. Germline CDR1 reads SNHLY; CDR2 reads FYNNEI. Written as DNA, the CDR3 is TGTGCCAGATCTACACCGGGACAGGGAGGAGATACGCAGTATTTT. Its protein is CARSTPGQGGDTQYF.

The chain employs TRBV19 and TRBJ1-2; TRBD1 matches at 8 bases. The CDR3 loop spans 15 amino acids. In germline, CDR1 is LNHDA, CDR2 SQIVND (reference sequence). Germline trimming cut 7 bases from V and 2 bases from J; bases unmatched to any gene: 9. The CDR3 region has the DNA TGTGCCAGTACCCTAGGACGGACAGGGAACTATGGCTACACCTTC. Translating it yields CASTLGRTGNYGYTF.

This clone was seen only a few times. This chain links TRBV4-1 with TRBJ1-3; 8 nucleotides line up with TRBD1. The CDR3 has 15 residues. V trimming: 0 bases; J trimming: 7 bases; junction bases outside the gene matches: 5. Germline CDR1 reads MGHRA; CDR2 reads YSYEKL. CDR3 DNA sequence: TGCGCCAGCAGCCAAGAAGGACAGGGAGGGAACACCATATATTTT. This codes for CASSQEGQGGNTIYF.

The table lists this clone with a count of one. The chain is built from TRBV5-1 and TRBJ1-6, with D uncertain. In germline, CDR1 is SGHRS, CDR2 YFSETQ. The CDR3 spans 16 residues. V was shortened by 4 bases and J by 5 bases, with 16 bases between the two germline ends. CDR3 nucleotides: TGCGCCAGCAGCGGCGGTGCGGGCTTTGATAATTCACCCCTCCACTTT. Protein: CASSGGAGFDNSPLHF.

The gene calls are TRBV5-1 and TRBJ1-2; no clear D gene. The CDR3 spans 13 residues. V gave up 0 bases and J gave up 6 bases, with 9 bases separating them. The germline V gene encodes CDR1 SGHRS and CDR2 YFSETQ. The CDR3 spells CASSLGGLDGYTF. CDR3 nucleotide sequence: TGCGCCAGCAGCTTGGGAGGGCTCGATGGCTACACCTTC. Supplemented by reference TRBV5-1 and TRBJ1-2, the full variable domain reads KAGVTQTPRYLIKTRGQQVTLSCSPISGHRSVSWYQQTPGQGLQFLFEYFSETQRNKGNFPGRFSGRQFSNSRSEMNVSTLELGDSALYLCASSLGGLDGYTFGSGTRLTVV.

CDR3 protein: CASRVMTVNTEAFF. DNA for the CDR3: TGTGCCAGCAGGGTGATGACAGTGAACACTGAAGCTTTCTTT. The chain carries TRBV6-5 and TRBJ1-1; the D gene is possibly TRBD1 (5 bases). The CDR3 covers 14 residues. Germline CDR1 reads MNHEY; CDR2 reads SVGAGI. The V and J ends lost 6 bases and 0 bases respectively, with 11 bases between them.

CDR3: CASSYSNSGRREQYF. CDR3 in DNA: TGTGCCAGCAGTTACTCCAATAGCGGGAGACGGGAGCAGTACTTC. The chain combines TRBV6-6 with TRBJ2-7, with 9 bases identical to TRBD2. This CDR3 has 15 amino acids. Trimming at V came to 0 bases and at J to 7 bases, leaving 7 bases not matched to a gene. Germline V gives CDR1 MNHNY, CDR2 SVGAGI (reference sequence).

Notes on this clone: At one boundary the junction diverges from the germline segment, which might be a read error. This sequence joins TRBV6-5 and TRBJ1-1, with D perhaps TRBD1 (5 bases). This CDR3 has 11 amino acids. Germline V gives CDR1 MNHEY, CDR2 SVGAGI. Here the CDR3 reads CASSRGGERLF. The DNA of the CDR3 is TGTGCCAGCAGTCGTGGAGGGGAGAGGCTCTTT.

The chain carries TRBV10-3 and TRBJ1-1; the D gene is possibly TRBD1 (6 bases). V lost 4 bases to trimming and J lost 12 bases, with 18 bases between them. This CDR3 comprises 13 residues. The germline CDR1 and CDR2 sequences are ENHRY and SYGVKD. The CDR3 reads CAISARGGLGTFF. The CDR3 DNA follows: TGTGCCATCAGTGCCAGGGGCGGGTTAGGAACTTTCTTT.